A selection of T cell receptor beta chains follows, all from one sample in a study of T cells in localized non-small cell lung cancer. The protocol was immunoSEQ multiplex PCR, while the TCRdb copy is restricted to in-frame clones and leaves out a portion. The table lists 70,000 to 95,000 clones, roughly 90% of them singletons. The specimen was PBMCs, collected before any cancer treatment. The receptors originated from a woman aged 35-75 years with stage II squamous cell lung carcinoma. Each CDR3 is given with its conserved first and last residue. The size entry is marked missing in some rows and otherwise reads once, few, many or a size class.

TRBV29-1,.,TRBJ1-2,CSAKRLGLDNYGYTF
TRBV19,.,TRBJ2-5,CASTPKVAASQETQYF
TRBV19,.,TRBJ2-3,CASKRGTSGRSDTQYF
TRBV5-4,.,TRBJ2-7,CASKTSGSYEQYF
TRBV27,.,TRBJ1-2,CASSNSQGRYGYTF
TRBV2,.,TRBJ1-5,CASSEVGQGQHF
TRBV7-8,.,TRBJ2-2,CASSLAGTYNTGELFF
TRBV2,.,TRBJ2-3,CASSFAQYGGRGVADTQYF
TRBV10-2,.,TRBJ1-1,CASSAGTGTEAFF
TRBV13,.,TRBJ2-7,CASSFLGTGGDEQYF
TRBV20-1,.,TRBJ2-5,CSAPRETQYF
TRBV10-2,once,TRBJ2-7,CASSETSGLTYEQYF
TRBV29-1,.,TRBJ2-7,CSVALQDTLYLYEQYF
TRBV19,once,TRBJ1-4,CASSTWTLSGTNEKLFF
TRBV5-8,.,TRBJ1-4,CASSPGTGRGNEKLFF
TRBV5-4,.,TRBJ1-3,CASSGTGTSSGNTIYF